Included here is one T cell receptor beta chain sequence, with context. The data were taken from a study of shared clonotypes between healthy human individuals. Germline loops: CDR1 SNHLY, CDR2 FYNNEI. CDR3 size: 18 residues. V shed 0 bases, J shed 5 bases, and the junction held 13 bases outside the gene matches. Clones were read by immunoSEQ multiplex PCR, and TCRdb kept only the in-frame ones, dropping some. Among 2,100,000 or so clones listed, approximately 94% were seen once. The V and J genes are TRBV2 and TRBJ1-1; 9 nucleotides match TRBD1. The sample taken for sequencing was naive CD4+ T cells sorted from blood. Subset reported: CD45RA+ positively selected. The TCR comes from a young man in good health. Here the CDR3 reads CASSEAQVRSGQGTEAFF. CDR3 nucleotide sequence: TGTGCCAGCAGTGAAGCCCAGGTACGGAGCGGACAGGGGACTGAAGCTTTCTTT.